The 25 T cell receptor beta chains below come from one sample, sequenced in a study of cytomegalovirus exposure and HLA in healthy donors. The PCR made use of 60 Vbeta and 13 Jbeta primers. Clones were read by immunoSEQ multiplex PCR, and TCRdb kept only the in-frame ones, dropping some. The data contain almost 85,000 clones, roughly 73% of them singletons. The sequencing sample was made of PBMCs. These receptors originate from a male donor in good health and CMV-seropositive.

The V and J genes are TRBV5-4 and TRBJ1-2; D ambiguous. There are 15 residues in the CDR3. V was trimmed by 4 bases and J by 0 bases, leaving 13 bases between them. Germline V CDR1 and CDR2: SGHNT, YYREEE (reference sequence). DNA for the CDR3: TGTGCCAGCAGCCCCGCACTGCTAGCTAACTATGGCTACACCTTC. Translating gives CASSPALLANYGYTF.

The J gene is TRBJ2-7, the V gene TRBV7-6; the match to TRBD2 covers 8 bases. Trimming removed 0 bases from V and 6 bases from J; junction bases left unmatched: 7. The germline V gene has CDR1 SGHVS and CDR2 FNYEAQ. CDR3 size: 15 residues. The CDR3 DNA sequence: TGTGCCAGCAGCTTAGCGGCGGGAGGCGTATTCGAGCAGTACTTC. Translation gives CASSLAAGGVFEQYF.

J is TRBJ2-2 and V is TRBV7-9; tentative D call: TRBD1 (6 bases). V was trimmed by 2 bases and J by 5 bases, leaving 15 bases between them. The CDR3 is 16 residues long. Germline V gene data show CDR1 as SEHNR and CDR2 as FQNEAQ (reference sequence). The CDR3, as DNA: TGTGCCAGCAGCTTACGCCAGGGGCGAGATACCGGGGAGCTGTTTTTT. It specifies CASSLRQGRDTGELFF. Full variable domain (rest looked up from reference TRBV7-9 and TRBJ2-2): DTGVSQNPRHKITKRGQNVTFRCDPISEHNRLYWYRQTLGQGPEFLTYFQNEAQLEKSRLLSDRFSAERPKGSFSTLEIQRTEQGDSAMYLCASSLRQGRDTGELFFGEGSRLTVL.

V and J are TRBV29-1 and TRBJ2-7; 7 bases map to TRBD2. CDR3 length equals 12 residues. Germline-derived CDR1 and CDR2 are SQVTM and ANQGSEA. V dropped 3 bases and J dropped 2; count of bases not matched to a gene: 1. CDR3 nucleotides: TGCAGCGTTGACAGCGGGGCCTACGAGCAGTACTTC. Translation gives CSVDSGAYEQYF.

In its sample, this clone was seen a few times. This chain joins TRBV5-1 and TRBJ2-1; TRBD2 agrees at 7 bases. V lost 4 bases, J lost 0 bases, and 1 base stayed unmatched. CDR3 size: 14 residues. Germline loops: CDR1 SGHRS, CDR2 YFSETQ. CDR3: CASSAGDSYNEQFF. The CDR3 DNA follows: TGCGCCAGCAGCGCGGGAGACTCCTACAATGAGCAGTTCTTC.

This chain uses TRBV9 with TRBJ2-1, with 11 bases identical to TRBD2. This CDR3 has 17 residues. Germline V gene sequence: CDR1 SGDLS, CDR2 YYNGEE. Trimming cost V 0 bases and J 2 bases; bases outside gene matches: 4. CDR3 DNA sequence: TGTGCCAGCAGCGTAGGGCTAGCGGGAGGTACCTACAATGAGCAGTTCTTC. Its protein is CASSVGLAGGTYNEQFF.

This clone was detected only once. The chain is built from TRBV2 and TRBJ2-1, with a weak D call TRBD1 (5 bases). V dropped 9 bases and J dropped 8 bases, with 23 bases sitting between them. CDR3 size: 15 residues. Germline-derived CDR1 and CDR2 are SNHLY and FYNNEI. This chain's CDR3 is CASRPLRQGGDEQFF. As DNA, the CDR3 is TGTGCCAGTAGACCCTTGCGGCAGGGTGGCGATGAGCAGTTCTTC. The whole variable domain, filled in from reference TRBV2 and TRBJ2-1, reads EPEVTQTPSHQVTQMGQEVILRCVPISNHLYFYWYRQILGQKVEFLVSFYNNEISEKSEIFDDQFSVERPDGSNFTLKIRSTKLEDSAMYFCASRPLRQGGDEQFFGPGTRLTVL.

The chain employs TRBV28 and TRBJ2-7, with D possibly being TRBD1 (6 bases). Germline V lookup: CDR1 MDHEN, CDR2 SYDVKM. The CDR3 runs to 14 residues. Trimming left V 8 bases short and J 5 bases short, with 19 bases between. The CDR3 nucleotides read TGTGCCAGCGGGGTCACAGGGTGGCGGAACGAGCAGTACTTC. Residues: CASGVTGWRNEQYF.

J is TRBJ1-5 and V is TRBV10-3; 8 bases line up with TRBD1. J gave up 3 bases and V 9 bases, and 4 bases lay outside the gene matches. Per germline, CDR1 ENHRY and CDR2 SYGVKD. The CDR3 runs to 13 residues. CDR3 region: CAIGTGLNQPQHF. CDR3 DNA: TGTGCCATAGGGACAGGACTCAATCAGCCCCAGCATTTT.

The chain employs TRBV5-4 and TRBJ2-2; weak D call: TRBD2 (6 bases). CDR1 SGHNT and CDR2 YYREEE come from the germline V gene (reference sequence). CDR3 length: 16 residues. V lost 1 base to trimming and J lost 0 bases, with 10 bases between them. The CDR3 DNA reads as TGTGCCAGCAGCTTGTATAGCGGAACGAACACCGGGGAGCTGTTTTTT. This codes for CASSLYSGTNTGELFF.

The V call is TRBV19, the J call TRBJ2-1; 9 bases align to TRBD2. The CDR3 covers 17 residues. From germline, CDR1 is LNHDA and CDR2 SQIVND (reference sequence). V trimming: 0 bases; J trimming: 4 bases; junction bases outside the gene matches: 7. The CDR3: CASSIDGAGGFYNEQFF. The CDR3 coding sequence is TGTGCCAGTAGTATAGATGGCGCGGGAGGGTTTTACAATGAGCAGTTCTTC.

The CDR3 loop is CASSARVRAFNEQFF. The CDR3 coding sequence is TGTGCCAGCAGCGCGCGGGTGAGGGCCTTCAATGAGCAGTTCTTC. The rearrangement uses TRBV9 and TRBJ2-1; a possible D gene is TRBD2 (5 bases). The CDR3 runs to 15 residues. Germline V gene lookup returns CDR1 SGDLS and CDR2 YYNGEE. Trimming removed 3 bases at V and 6 bases at J, with 16 bases between.

The V call is TRBV5-4, the J call TRBJ2-3, with 8 bases fitting TRBD1. Per the germline V gene, CDR1 is SGHNT and CDR2 is YYREEE (reference sequence). Losses at the gene ends were 0 bases for V and 2 bases for J; bases not matched to a gene: 2. The CDR3 runs 15 residues. The CDR3 loop reads CASSLGQGATDTQYF. The CDR3 region has the DNA TGTGCCAGCAGCTTGGGGCAGGGGGCCACAGATACGCAGTATTTT.

The V gene is TRBV7-9, the J gene TRBJ2-7; TRBD1 might be the D (5 bases). Germline assignment: CDR1 SEHNR and CDR2 FQNEAQ (reference sequence). V was pared by 5 bases and J by 2 bases, with 13 bases between. This CDR3 has 14 amino acids. For the CDR3, the DNA is TGTGCCAGCAGCAGCCGGACAAATCCCTACGAGCAGTACTTC. Translating it yields CASSSRTNPYEQYF.

V is TRBV5-1 and J is TRBJ2-7, with TRBD2 matching over 7 bases. The CDR3 is 15 residues long. The germline V gene encodes CDR1 SGHRS and CDR2 YFSETQ. V gave up 4 bases and J gave up 2 bases; unmatched junction bases: 9. The CDR3, as DNA: TGCGCCAGCAGCCCCGAGGGAGGGCTGACCTACGAGCAGTACTTC. Residues: CASSPEGGLTYEQYF.

This clone is a singleton in its sample. The chain recombines TRBV2 with TRBJ1-2; D not resolved. Germline assignment: CDR1 SNHLY and CDR2 FYNNEI. The CDR3 consists of 14 residues. Trimming cost V 4 bases and J 3 bases, with 12 bases left between them. The CDR3 is CASSVLGGYYGYTF. The CDR3 DNA is TGTGCCAGCAGTGTTCTGGGAGGATACTATGGCTACACCTTC. Drawing the rest from reference TRBV2 and TRBJ1-2, the complete variable domain is EPEVTQTPSHQVTQMGQEVILRCVPISNHLYFYWYRQILGQKVEFLVSFYNNEISEKSEIFDDQFSVERPDGSNFTLKIRSTKLEDSAMYFCASSVLGGYYGYTFGSGTRLTVV.

The genes are TRBV28 and TRBJ2-7; 12 bases align to TRBD2. Looked up from germline, CDR1 is MDHEN and CDR2 is SYDVKM. V dropped 6 bases and J dropped 0; count of bases not matched to a gene: 12. The CDR3 consists of 18 residues. CDR3 loop: CASSAPRTSGTFSYEQYF. The CDR3 DNA reads TGTGCCAGCAGCGCCCCCCGGACTAGCGGGACCTTCTCCTACGAGCAGTACTTC.

The rearrangement uses TRBV2 and TRBJ2-7; 7 bases are a match to TRBD1. With 3 bases clipped from V and 2 bases from J, the junction kept 4 bases outside the gene matches. Per germline, CDR1 SNHLY and CDR2 FYNNEI. This CDR3 contains 14 residues. The CDR3 DNA follows: TGTGCCAGCAGTGACCCGGACAGGACCTACGAGCAGTACTTC. Residues: CASSDPDRTYEQYF.

The chain uses TRBV28 and TRBJ1-5; 7 bases map to TRBD1. The CDR3 is 15 residues long. Looked up from germline, CDR1 is MDHEN and CDR2 is SYDVKM. Unmatched junction bases numbered 5, after V lost 2 bases and J lost 4 bases. CDR3 in amino acids: CASSLLGTDNQPQHF. The CDR3 nucleotides are TGTGCCAGCAGTTTACTCGGGACAGATAATCAGCCCCAGCATTTT.

The chain is built from TRBV19 and TRBJ2-2; tentative D call: TRBD1 (5 bases). CDR3 length: 14 residues. Trimming removed 4 bases at V and 2 bases at J, with 8 bases between. Germline values: CDR1 LNHDA, CDR2 SQIVND (reference sequence). This chain's CDR3 is CASSSRVNTGELFF. The CDR3 bases are TGTGCCAGTAGTAGCAGGGTCAACACCGGGGAGCTGTTTTTT.

The chain combines TRBV28 with TRBJ1-1, with D possibly being TRBD1 (6 bases). The CDR3 runs 14 residues. V lost 7 bases and J lost 0, with 12 bases in between. In germline, CDR1 is MDHEN, CDR2 SYDVKM. CDR3 coding DNA: TGTGCCAGCACCATGAGGGGGATGAACACTGAAGCTTTCTTT. Its translation: CASTMRGMNTEAFF.

This clone was recorded once. CDR3 protein: CASSPMGQGARIPTYEQYF. CDR3 nucleotide sequence: TGCGCCAGCAGCCCAATGGGACAGGGGGCGAGAATACCGACCTACGAGCAGTACTTC. The chain joins TRBV23-1 to TRBJ2-7; 12 nucleotides agree with TRBD1. TRBV23-1 is noted as an ORF with a role that remains uncertain. The CDR3 runs 19 residues. Trimming took 6 bases from V and 2 from J; bases not matched to a gene: 17.

With respect to this clone: The junction shows a germline mismatch at one end, possibly a read error. The chain couples TRBV7-9 to TRBJ2-6, with TRBD1 matching 11 bases. This CDR3 is built from 17 residues. Germline V lookup: CDR1 SEHNR, CDR2 FQNEAQ (reference sequence). The DNA for the CDR3 is TGTGTCAGCACCACACCGGACAGGGGGCCTGGGGCCAACGTCCTGACTTTC. This translates into CVSTTPDRGPGANVLTF.

V is TRBV7-9 and J is TRBJ1-1; 8 nucleotides match TRBD1. The V segment lost 4 bases and the J segment 3 bases; nucleotides outside the gene matches: 7. Germline CDR1 SEHNR, CDR2 FQNEAQ (reference sequence). This CDR3 has 15 amino acids. The CDR3 DNA sequence: TGTGCCAGCAGCTCAATCTACAGGGGGGACACTGAAGCTTTCTTT. As protein: CASSSIYRGDTEAFF. The variable domain in full, with the rest retrieved from reference TRBV7-9 and TRBJ1-1, is DTGVSQNPRHKITKRGQNVTFRCDPISEHNRLYWYRQTLGQGPEFLTYFQNEAQLEKSRLLSDRFSAERPKGSFSTLEIQRTEQGDSAMYLCASSSIYRGDTEAFFGQGTRLTVV.

V usage is TRBV29-1 and J usage is TRBJ2-7, with TRBD1 matching over 10 bases. Trimming at V came to 6 bases and at J to 1 base, leaving 3 bases not matched to a gene. The CDR3 has 13 residues. CDR1 is SQVTM, CDR2 ANQGSEA, per germline. DNA of the CDR3: TGCAGCGTACCGGGACAGGGGTCCTACGAGCAGTACTTC. Its protein product is CSVPGQGSYEQYF.